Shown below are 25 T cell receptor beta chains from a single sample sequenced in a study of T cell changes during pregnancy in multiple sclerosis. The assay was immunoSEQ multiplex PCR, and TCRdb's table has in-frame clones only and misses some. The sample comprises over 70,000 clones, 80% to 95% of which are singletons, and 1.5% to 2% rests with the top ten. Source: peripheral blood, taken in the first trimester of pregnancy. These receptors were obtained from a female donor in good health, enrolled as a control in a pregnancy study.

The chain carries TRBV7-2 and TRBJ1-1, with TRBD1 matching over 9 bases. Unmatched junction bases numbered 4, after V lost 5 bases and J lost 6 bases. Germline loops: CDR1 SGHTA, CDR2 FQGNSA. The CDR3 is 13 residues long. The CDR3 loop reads CASSVQGAAEAFF. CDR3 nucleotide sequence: TGTGCCAGCAGCGTACAGGGGGCGGCTGAAGCTTTCTTT.

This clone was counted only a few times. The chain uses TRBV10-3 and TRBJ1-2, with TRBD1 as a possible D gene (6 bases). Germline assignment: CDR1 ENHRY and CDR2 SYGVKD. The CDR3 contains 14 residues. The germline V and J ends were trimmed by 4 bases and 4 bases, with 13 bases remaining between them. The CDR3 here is CAISGTGSSYGYTF. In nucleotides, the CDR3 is TGTGCCATCAGTGGTACAGGGTCCTCCTATGGCTACACCTTC.

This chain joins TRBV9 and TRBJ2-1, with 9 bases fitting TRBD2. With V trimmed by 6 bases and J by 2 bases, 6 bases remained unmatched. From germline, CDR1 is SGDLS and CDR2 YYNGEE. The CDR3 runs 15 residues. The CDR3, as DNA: TGTGCCAGCACACAGCGGGGGGACACCTACAATGAGCAGTTCTTC. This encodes CASTQRGDTYNEQFF.

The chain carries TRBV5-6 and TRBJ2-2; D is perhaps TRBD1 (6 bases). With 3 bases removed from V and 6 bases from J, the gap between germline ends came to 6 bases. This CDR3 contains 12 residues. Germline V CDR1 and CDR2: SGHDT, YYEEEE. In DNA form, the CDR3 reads TGTGCCAGCAGCTGGGGGCCCGGGGAGCTGTTTTTT. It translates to CASSWGPGELFF.

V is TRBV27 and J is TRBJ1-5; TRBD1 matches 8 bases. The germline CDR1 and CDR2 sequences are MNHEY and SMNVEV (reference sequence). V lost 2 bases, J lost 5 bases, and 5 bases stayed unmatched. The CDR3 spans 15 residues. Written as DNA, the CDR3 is TGTGCCAGCAGTTTAACCGGGACAGGATATCAGCCCCAGCATTTT. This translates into CASSLTGTGYQPQHF.

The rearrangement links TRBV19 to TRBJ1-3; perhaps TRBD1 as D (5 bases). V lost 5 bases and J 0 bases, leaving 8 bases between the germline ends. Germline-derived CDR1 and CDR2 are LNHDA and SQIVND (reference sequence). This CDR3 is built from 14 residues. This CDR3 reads CASSPDTSGNTIYF. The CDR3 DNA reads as TGTGCCAGTAGTCCGGACACCTCTGGAAACACCATATATTTT.

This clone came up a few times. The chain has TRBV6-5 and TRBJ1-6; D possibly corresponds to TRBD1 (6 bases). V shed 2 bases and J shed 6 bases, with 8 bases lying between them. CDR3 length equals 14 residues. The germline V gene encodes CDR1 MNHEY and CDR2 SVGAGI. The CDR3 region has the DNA TGTGCCAGCAGTTACGCGGACAGTAATTCACCCCTCCACTTT. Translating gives CASSYADSNSPLHF.

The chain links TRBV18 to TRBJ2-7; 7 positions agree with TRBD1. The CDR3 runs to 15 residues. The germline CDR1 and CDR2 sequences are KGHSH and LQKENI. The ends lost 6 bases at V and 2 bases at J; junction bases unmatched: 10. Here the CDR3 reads CASSPLGGRTYEQYF. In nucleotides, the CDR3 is TGTGCCAGCTCGCCTCTAGGGGGCCGAACCTACGAGCAGTACTTC. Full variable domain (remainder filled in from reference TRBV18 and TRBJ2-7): NAGVMQNPRHLVRRRGQEARLRCSPMKGHSHVYWYRQLPEEGLKFMVYLQKENIIDESGMPKERFSAEFPKEGPSILRIQQVVRGDSAAYFCASSPLGGRTYEQYFGPGTRLTVT.

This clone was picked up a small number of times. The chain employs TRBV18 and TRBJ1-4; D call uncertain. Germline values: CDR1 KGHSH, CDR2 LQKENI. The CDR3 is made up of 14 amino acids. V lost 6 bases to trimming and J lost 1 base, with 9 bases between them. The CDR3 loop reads CASSNTQTNEKLFF. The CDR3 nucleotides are TGTGCCAGCTCCAACACCCAAACTAATGAAAAACTGTTTTTT.

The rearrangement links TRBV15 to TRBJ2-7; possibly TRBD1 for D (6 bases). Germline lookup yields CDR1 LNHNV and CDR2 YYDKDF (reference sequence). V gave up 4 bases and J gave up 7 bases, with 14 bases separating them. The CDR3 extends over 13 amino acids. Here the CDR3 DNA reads TGTGCCACCAGCACAGGGGCCCAAAGTGAGCAGTACTTC. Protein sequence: CATSTGAQSEQYF. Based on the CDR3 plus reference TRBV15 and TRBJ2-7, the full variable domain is DAMVIQNPRYQVTQFGKPVTLSCSQTLNHNVMYWYQQKSSQAPKLLFHYYDKDFNNEADTPDNFQSRRPNTSFCFLDIRSPGLGDTAMYLCATSTGAQSEQYFGPGTRLTVT.

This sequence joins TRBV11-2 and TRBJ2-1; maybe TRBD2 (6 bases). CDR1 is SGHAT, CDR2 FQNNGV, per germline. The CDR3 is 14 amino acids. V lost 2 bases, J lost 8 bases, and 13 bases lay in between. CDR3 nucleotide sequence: TGTGCCAGCAGCTTACTTGGGGGAGGCGATGAGCAGTTCTTC. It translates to CASSLLGGGDEQFF.

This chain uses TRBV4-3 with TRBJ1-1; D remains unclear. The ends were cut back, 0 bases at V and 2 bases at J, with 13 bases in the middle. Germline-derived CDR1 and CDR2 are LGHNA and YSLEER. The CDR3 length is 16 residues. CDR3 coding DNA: TGCGCCAGCAGCCAAGAAGCTCCTTTCCCTAACACTGAAGCTTTCTTT. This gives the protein CASSQEAPFPNTEAFF.

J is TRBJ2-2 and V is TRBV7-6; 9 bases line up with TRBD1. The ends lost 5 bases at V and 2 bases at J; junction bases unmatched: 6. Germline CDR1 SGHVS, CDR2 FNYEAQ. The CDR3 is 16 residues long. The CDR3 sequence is CASSPGTGRNTGELFF. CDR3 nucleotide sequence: TGTGCCAGCAGCCCCGGGACAGGGAGAAACACCGGGGAGCTGTTTTTT.

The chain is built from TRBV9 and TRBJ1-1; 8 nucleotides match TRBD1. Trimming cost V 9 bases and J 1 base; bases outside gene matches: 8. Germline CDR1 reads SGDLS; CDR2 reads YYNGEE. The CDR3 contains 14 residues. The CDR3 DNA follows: TGTGCCACCCTCCTGGGGACAGGGAACACTGAAGCTTTCTTT. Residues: CATLLGTGNTEAFF.

CDR3 sequence reads: CASSFRNQPQHF. The CDR3 bases are TGTGCCAGCAGCTTTAGAAATCAGCCCCAGCATTTT. The gene calls are TRBV7-6 and TRBJ1-5, with D uncertain. The CDR3 consists of 12 residues. V gave up 3 bases and J gave up 4 bases, with 4 bases separating them. CDR1 is SGHVS and CDR2 is FNYEAQ in the germline V gene.

In DNA form, the CDR3 reads TGCGCCAGCAGCTTGGTGGGCGAGAACTATGGCTACACCTTC. Translated, it gives CASSLVGENYGYTF. The gene calls are TRBV5-1 and TRBJ1-2; D call uncertain. Germline V CDR1 and CDR2: SGHRS, YFSETQ. This CDR3 comprises 14 residues. V was cut by 0 bases and J by 2 bases, with 8 bases left in between.

The CDR3 region is CASSLLPRFQQETQYF. In DNA, the CDR3 is TGTGCCAGCAGTTTATTACCGCGGTTCCAACAAGAGACCCAGTACTTC. The V call is TRBV27, the J call TRBJ2-5; D uncertain. The V and J ends lost 1 base and 2 bases respectively, with 14 bases between them. Germline V gene data show CDR1 as MNHEY and CDR2 as SMNVEV (reference sequence). The CDR3 is made up of 16 amino acids.

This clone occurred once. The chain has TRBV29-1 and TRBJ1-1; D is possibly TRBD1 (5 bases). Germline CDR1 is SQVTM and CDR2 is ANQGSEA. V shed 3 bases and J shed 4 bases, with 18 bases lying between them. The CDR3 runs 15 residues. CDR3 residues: CSVEDPGPGGTEAFF. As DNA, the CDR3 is TGCAGCGTTGAGGACCCGGGGCCGGGAGGCACTGAAGCTTTCTTT.

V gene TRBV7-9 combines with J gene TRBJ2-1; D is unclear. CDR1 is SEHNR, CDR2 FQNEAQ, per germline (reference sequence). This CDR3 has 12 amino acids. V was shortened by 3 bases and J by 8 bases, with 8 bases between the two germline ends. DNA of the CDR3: TGTGCCAGCAGCTTTGTTTCGGATGAGCAGTTCTTC. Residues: CASSFVSDEQFF.

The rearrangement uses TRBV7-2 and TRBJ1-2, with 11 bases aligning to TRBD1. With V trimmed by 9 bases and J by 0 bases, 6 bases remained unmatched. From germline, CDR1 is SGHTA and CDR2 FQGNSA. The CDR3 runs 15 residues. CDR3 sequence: CASSGQGVPNYGYTF. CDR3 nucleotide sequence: TGTGCCAGTTCGGGACAGGGGGTTCCTAACTATGGCTACACCTTC.

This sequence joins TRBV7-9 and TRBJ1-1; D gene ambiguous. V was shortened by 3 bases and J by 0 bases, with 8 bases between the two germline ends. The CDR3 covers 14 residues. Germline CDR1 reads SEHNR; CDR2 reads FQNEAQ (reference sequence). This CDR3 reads CASSFTSVNTEAFF. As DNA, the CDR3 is TGTGCCAGCAGCTTCACATCCGTGAACACTGAAGCTTTCTTT.

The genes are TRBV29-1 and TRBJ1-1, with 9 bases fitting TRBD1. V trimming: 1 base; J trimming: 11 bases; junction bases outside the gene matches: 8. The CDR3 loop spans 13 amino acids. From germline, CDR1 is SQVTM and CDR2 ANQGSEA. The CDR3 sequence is CSVEGPRTGEAFF. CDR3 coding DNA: TGCAGCGTTGAAGGGCCCCGGACAGGGGAGGCTTTCTTT.

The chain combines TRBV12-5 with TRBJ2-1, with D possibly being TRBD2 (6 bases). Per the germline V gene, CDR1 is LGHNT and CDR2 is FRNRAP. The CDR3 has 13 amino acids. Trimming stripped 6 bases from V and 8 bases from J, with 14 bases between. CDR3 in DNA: TGTGCTAGTGGAGGTGGAGGGGCGGATGAGCAGTTCTTC. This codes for CASGGGGADEQFF. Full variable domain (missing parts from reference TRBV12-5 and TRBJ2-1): DARVTQTPRHKVTEMGQEVTMRCQPILGHNTVFWYRQTMMQGLELLAYFRNRAPLDDSGMPKDRFSAEMPDATLATLKIQPSEPRDSAVYFCASGGGGADEQFFGPGTRLTVL.

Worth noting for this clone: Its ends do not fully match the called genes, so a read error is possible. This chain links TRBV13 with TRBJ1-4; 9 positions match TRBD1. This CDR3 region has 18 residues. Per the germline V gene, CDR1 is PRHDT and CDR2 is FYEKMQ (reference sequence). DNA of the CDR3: TGTGCCAGCAGCTTAGCAGATAACACCCGGGACAGGGATCATATAGTCGGTTTT. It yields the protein CASSLADNTRDRDHIVGF. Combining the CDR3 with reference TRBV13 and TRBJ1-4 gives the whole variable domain AAGVIQSPRHLIKEKRETATLKCYPIPRHDTVYWYQQGPGQDPQFLISFYEKMQSDKGSIPDRFSAQQFSDYHSELNMSSLELGDSALYFCASSLADNTRDRDHIVGFGSGTQLSVL.

For the CDR3, the DNA is TGCGCCAGCAGCCGTCAGCAGGGACAGGGGGCTTACGAGCAGTACTTC. Its translation is CASSRQQGQGAYEQYF. The V gene is TRBV4-1, the J gene TRBJ2-7; 12 positions match TRBD1. This CDR3 spans 16 amino acids. Germline V gene lookup returns CDR1 MGHRA and CDR2 YSYEKL. Losses at the gene ends were 4 bases for V and 4 bases for J; bases not matched to a gene: 8.